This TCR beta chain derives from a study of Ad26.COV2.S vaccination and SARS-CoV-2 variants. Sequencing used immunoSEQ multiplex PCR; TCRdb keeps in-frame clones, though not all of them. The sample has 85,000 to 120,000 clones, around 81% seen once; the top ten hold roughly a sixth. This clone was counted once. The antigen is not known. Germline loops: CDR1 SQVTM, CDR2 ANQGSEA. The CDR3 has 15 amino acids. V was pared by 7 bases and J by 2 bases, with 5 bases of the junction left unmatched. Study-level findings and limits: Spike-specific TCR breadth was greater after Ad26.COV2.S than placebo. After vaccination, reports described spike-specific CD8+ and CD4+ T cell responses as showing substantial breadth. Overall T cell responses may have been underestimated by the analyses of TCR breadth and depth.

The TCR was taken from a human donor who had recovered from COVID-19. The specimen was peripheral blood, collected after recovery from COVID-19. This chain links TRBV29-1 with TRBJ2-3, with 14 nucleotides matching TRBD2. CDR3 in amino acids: CSGTSGGYLTDTQYF. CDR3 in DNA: TGCAGCGGGACTAGCGGGGGGTACCTCACAGATACGCAGTATTTT.